This T cell receptor (beta chain) comes out of a study of OX40 agonist ivuxolimab in advanced cancers. Study at large: An agonistic anti-OX40 (CD134) antibody, ivuxolimab, was used to treat the patients. Dose-escalation cases comprised hepatocellular carcinoma, melanoma, renal cell or head and neck cancer.

With regard to this clone: Its target is unknown.

Assay: immunoSEQ multiplex PCR; the TCRdb copy retains only in-frame clones and omits some. The sample consists of under 85,000 clones, about 86% of them appearing once. Study results and limitations: CD4+ T cells averaged fewer expanded clones than CD8+ T cells. Normalized T-cell clonal expansion was also low in a subset of nonresponders.

The source material was CD4+ or CD8+ T cells sorted from blood, sampled in a trial of the OX40 agonist ivuxolimab. This clonotype was sampled from an adult with an advanced solid tumor such as melanoma, head and neck, liver or kidney cancer.

CDR3 DNA sequence: TGCGCCAGCAGCCCGACAGGGGGAAATGAGCAGTTCTTC. Its translation is CASSPTGGNEQFF. V usage is TRBV5-1 and J usage is TRBJ2-1; 9 bases line up with TRBD1. The V and J ends lost 4 bases and 7 bases, in that order; junction bases with no gene match: 3. Germline V CDR1 and CDR2: SGHRS, YFSETQ. This CDR3 is 13 amino acids long.